This T cell receptor beta chain was obtained from a study of blood T cell repertoires in COVID-19. Background on the study: From T cells, B-cell-depleted T cells, or PBMCs came the material, which was cDNA or gDNA.

TCRdb's table, derived via immunoSEQ multiplex PCR, lists solely in-frame clones and lacks some. This sample has around 240,000 clones; about nine tenths occur once, and the top ten carry 0.85% to 0.95%. Enrollees, about 18 to 89 years old, lived in approximately 24 US areas. Within 2 weeks before study entry, exposed participants met a COVID-19 case. This TCR was sampled from a man aged 50 or older who had been exposed to COVID-19. Sequencing input: PBMCs or T cells enriched from blood (not recorded which).

The CDR3 protein is CASGLVRGGTNYGYTF. The CDR3 nucleotides are TGTGCTAGTGGTTTGGTAAGGGGGGGGACTAACTATGGCTACACCTTC. V gene TRBV12-5 combines with J gene TRBJ1-2; D is perhaps TRBD1 (6 bases). The germline V gene encodes CDR1 LGHNT and CDR2 FRNRAP. The length of the CDR3 is 16 residues. Trimming removed 0 bases from V and 0 bases from J, with 11 bases in between.